Each of the 11 T cell receptor beta chains below was sequenced from the same sample in a study of T cells of healthy individuals. From the 5' RACE reads, TCRdb called clonotypes with MiXCR, one entry per CDR3 protein. Counted here are about 40,000 distinct CDR3 sequences, about 4.2% occurring once; the ten biggest clones make up over 9%. The origin of the receptors is a human donor in good health.

This clonotype occurred many times. The genes are TRBV5-1 and TRBJ2-7, with TRBD1 matching 7 bases. The V gene end was trimmed by 2 bases and the J gene end by 2 bases; junction bases not matched to a gene: 7. The CDR3 is 15 amino acids. Germline V gives CDR1 SGHRS, CDR2 YFSETQ. The CDR3 DNA is TGCGCCAGCAGCTTAGCCGGGGACAGCACCTACGAGCAGTACTTC. Translation gives CASSLAGDSTYEQYF.

The chain uses TRBV2 and TRBJ2-7; D may correspond to TRBD1 or TRBD2 (5 bases each). This CDR3 has 17 residues. Germline CDR1 SNHLY, CDR2 FYNNEI. Trimming took off 5 bases at V and 0 bases at J, with 20 bases between the two ends. The CDR3 sequence is CASSTPMGVSSSYEQYF. Here the CDR3 DNA reads TGTGCCAGCAGTACCCCCATGGGGGTCTCCAGCTCCTACGAGCAGTACTTC.

This rearrangement joins TRBV7-9 to TRBJ1-1, with D possibly TRBD1 on 5 matching bases. V lost 5 bases, J lost 7 bases, and 14 bases lay in between. CDR1 is SEHNR, CDR2 FQNEAQ, per germline (reference sequence). CDR3 length equals 13 residues. Written as DNA, the CDR3 is TGTGCCAGCAGCCTATTGGGGCAGGGTGAAGCTTTCTTT. It yields the protein CASSLLGQGEAFF.

This clonotype has at least ten counts. J is TRBJ1-2 and V is TRBV2; D gene uncertain. The CDR3 totals 13 residues. V lost 6 bases and J lost 5, with 13 bases in between. CDR1 and CDR2 from the germline V gene are SNHLY and FYNNEI. The CDR3 protein is CASRSNKKYGYTF. The CDR3 DNA follows: TGTGCCAGCAGGAGTAATAAGAAGTATGGCTACACCTTC.

This clonotype was recorded at least ten times. The J gene is TRBJ2-7, the V gene TRBV4-2; D remains ambiguous. V lost 1 base to trimming and J lost 6 bases, with 7 bases between them. This CDR3 region has 12 residues. Germline CDR1 and CDR2: LGHNA and YNFKEQ. Here the CDR3 DNA reads TGTGCCAGCAGCCAAGGTCGGAGCGAGCAGTACTTC. Its protein is CASSQGRSEQYF.

V usage is TRBV2 and J usage is TRBJ2-5, with 7 nucleotides matching TRBD2. The germline CDR1 and CDR2 sequences are SNHLY and FYNNEI. The ends lost 6 bases at V and 1 base at J; junction bases unmatched: 5. This CDR3 has 14 residues. CDR3: CASRSTSAQETQYF. In DNA, the CDR3 is TGTGCCAGCAGATCTACTAGCGCCCAAGAGACCCAGTACTTC.

There are many counts of this clonotype. The gene calls are TRBV5-6 and TRBJ1-2, with no clear D. The CDR3 is 13 amino acids. Germline loops: CDR1 SGHDT, CDR2 YYEEEE. Between the trimmed V and J ends, which lost 2 bases and 10 bases, there was a span of 15 bases. The CDR3 coding sequence is TGTGCCAGCAGCTTTCCGGGCCCACTCTTCTACACCTTC. Protein: CASSFPGPLFYTF.

This clonotype was observed many times. The chain is built from TRBV11-2 and TRBJ2-4; possible D gene TRBD2, 7 bases. The germline V gene has CDR1 SGHAT and CDR2 FQNNGV. V shed 6 bases and J shed 5 bases, with 26 bases lying between them. The CDR3 contains 18 residues. Here the CDR3 DNA reads TGTGCCAGCAGAATAGGGAGGGGGACACGGTCGATGGAAAACATTCAGTACTTC. It yields the protein CASRIGRGTRSMENIQYF.

There are many counts of this clonotype. The V gene is TRBV7-2, the J gene TRBJ2-1; maybe TRBD1 (5 bases). Germline assignment: CDR1 SGHTA and CDR2 FQGNSA. V lost 1 base and J lost 4, with 8 bases in between. This CDR3 comprises 14 residues. CDR3 loop: CASSLGGRYNEQFF. For the CDR3, the DNA is TGTGCCAGCAGCTTAGGGGGCAGATACAATGAGCAGTTCTTC.

This clonotype was recorded at least ten times. V gene TRBV12-3 or TRBV12-4 combines with J gene TRBJ2-4; 8 nucleotides align to TRBD2. Trimming at V came to 4 bases and at J to 0 bases, leaving 5 bases not matched to a gene. This CDR3 is built from 16 residues. CDR3 sequence: CASSSRLARAKNIQYF. CDR3 coding DNA: TGTGCCAGCAGTTCTAGACTAGCGCGAGCCAAAAACATTCAGTACTTC.

This clonotype showed up just a few times. This chain links TRBV27 with TRBJ2-7; D may be TRBD2 (6 bases). The CDR3 consists of 16 residues. Germline CDR1 is MNHEY and CDR2 is SMNVEV (reference sequence). Trimming took off 4 bases at V and 4 bases at J, with 20 bases between the two ends. CDR3: CASSWTMHHGGYEQYF. CDR3 DNA: TGTGCCAGCAGTTGGACAATGCATCATGGAGGGTACGAGCAGTACTTC.